Shown below are 19 T cell receptor beta chains from a single sample sequenced in a study of OX40 agonist ivuxolimab in advanced cancers. Here immunoSEQ multiplex PCR was the method, and the copy in TCRdb shows in-frame clones only, minus some. This table holds 85,000 to 100,000 clones, approximately 94% found once. The sample was CD4+ or CD8+ T cells sorted from blood, taken in a trial of the OX40 agonist ivuxolimab. Receptors were obtained from an adult with an advanced solid tumor such as melanoma, head and neck, liver or kidney cancer.

The V and J genes are TRBV29-1 and TRBJ2-1, with 7 bases lining up with TRBD2. After removal of 2 bases from V and 7 bases from J, the junction contained 11 bases not matched to a gene. This CDR3 has 15 residues. Per germline, CDR1 SQVTM and CDR2 ANQGSEA. CDR3 loop: CSVELLTSALNEQFF. CDR3 nucleotides: TGCAGCGTTGAATTGTTAACTAGCGCCTTAAATGAGCAGTTCTTC.

The chain couples TRBV28 to TRBJ2-3, with D possibly TRBD2 on 6 matching bases. CDR3 length: 15 amino acids. Trimming stripped 6 bases from V and 3 bases from J, with 16 bases between. Germline CDR1 is MDHEN and CDR2 is SYDVKM. The CDR3 coding sequence is TGTGCCAGCAGCCCTCCCCTAGCGAGAACAGATACGCAGTATTTT. It is translated as CASSPPLARTDTQYF.

A single count supports this clone. V is TRBV25-1 and J is TRBJ1-6; D is undetermined. This CDR3 has 15 amino acids. V was trimmed by 2 bases and J by 7 bases, leaving 12 bases between them. Germline CDR1 and CDR2: MGHDK and SYGVNS. CDR3: CASSELGKDNSPLHF. The CDR3 DNA reads TGTGCCAGCAGTGAACTTGGGAAAGACAATTCACCCCTCCACTTT.

This clone appeared a few times. This chain uses TRBV10-3 with TRBJ1-1, with D possibly TRBD1 on 6 matching bases. The CDR3 spans 14 residues. Germline values: CDR1 ENHRY, CDR2 SYGVKD. V dropped 10 bases and J dropped 1 base, with 16 bases sitting between them. Written as DNA, the CDR3 is TGTGCCACCGGGGACACCCCGGGGAACACTGAAGCTTTCTTT. Its protein is CATGDTPGNTEAFF.

The rearrangement joins TRBV10-3 to TRBJ1-2; 10 bases line up with TRBD1. From germline, CDR1 is ENHRY and CDR2 SYGVKD. V gave up 11 bases and J gave up 6 bases; unmatched junction bases: 12. The CDR3 has 14 amino acids. CDR3 protein: CAVETGGGINGYTF. In DNA, the CDR3 is TGTGCCGTCGAGACAGGGGGCGGAATAAATGGCTACACCTTC.

The rearrangement joins TRBV14 to TRBJ1-1; 7 bases are a match to TRBD1. This CDR3 comprises 15 residues. Germline values: CDR1 SGHDN, CDR2 FVKESK. Germline trimming cut 2 bases from V and 1 base from J; bases unmatched to any gene: 4. CDR3 loop: CASSQPTGRNTEAFF. CDR3 DNA sequence: TGTGCCAGCAGCCAACCGACAGGGCGGAACACTGAAGCTTTCTTT.

The chain employs TRBV5-1 and TRBJ2-3; D is undetermined. Germline assignment: CDR1 SGHRS and CDR2 YFSETQ. Trimming pared 0 bases from V and 4 bases from J, leaving 3 bases between. The CDR3 runs to 12 residues. CDR3 nucleotides: TGCGCCAGCAGCTTGGTTGCAGATACGCAGTATTTT. Translation: CASSLVADTQYF.

This rearrangement joins TRBV7-6 to TRBJ1-1, with TRBD1 identical over 8 bases. V dropped 3 bases and J dropped 6; count of bases not matched to a gene: 15. The germline V gene encodes CDR1 SGHVS and CDR2 FNYEAQ. This CDR3 has 17 amino acids. The DNA of the CDR3 is TGTGCCAGCAGCTTTGGGGGACCTCCCGGACAGGGTTCTGAAGCTTTCTTT. This codes for CASSFGGPPGQGSEAFF. Supplemented by reference TRBV7-6 and TRBJ1-1, the full variable domain reads GAGVSQSPRYKVTKRGQDVALRCDPISGHVSLYWYRQALGQGPEFLTYFNYEAQQDKSGLPNDRFSAERPEGSISTLTIQRTEQRDSAMYRCASSFGGPPGQGSEAFFGQGTRLTVV.

The chain carries TRBV4-1 and TRBJ1-5, with TRBD1 matching over 8 bases. Germline lookup yields CDR1 MGHRA and CDR2 YSYEKL. V gave up 3 bases and J gave up 3 bases; unmatched junction bases: 7. This CDR3 comprises 16 residues. CDR3 DNA: TGCGCCAGCAGCCAGGACGGGACAGGCCTCAATCAGCCCCAGCATTTT. As protein: CASSQDGTGLNQPQHF.

CDR3 bases: TGTGCCAGCAGTGAAAGGGGACAGGGTACGGGCGGCTACACCTTC. Translation gives CASSERGQGTGGYTF. This chain uses TRBV6-1 with TRBJ1-2, with TRBD1 matching 9 bases. The CDR3 loop spans 15 amino acids. Trimming took 2 bases from V and 8 from J; bases not matched to a gene: 9. From germline, CDR1 is MNHNS and CDR2 SASEGT.

The chain employs TRBV5-4 and TRBJ2-2; D is undetermined. This CDR3 is 14 amino acids long. Trimming removed 2 bases from V and 5 bases from J, with 10 bases in between. The germline gives CDR1 SGHNT, CDR2 YYREEE (reference sequence). CDR3 sequence reads: CASSLGSWTGELFF. Here the CDR3 DNA reads TGTGCCAGCAGCTTAGGCAGTTGGACCGGGGAGCTGTTTTTT.

The chain recombines TRBV5-6 with TRBJ2-5, with TRBD2 identical over 10 bases. From germline, CDR1 is SGHDT and CDR2 YYEEEE. CDR3 length equals 15 residues. With V trimmed by 4 bases and J by 7 bases, 10 bases remained unmatched. Written as DNA, the CDR3 is TGTGCCAGCAGCCCGGTCCTAGCGGGAGTAGGGACCCAGTACTTC. Translating it yields CASSPVLAGVGTQYF.

The V gene is TRBV7-8, the J gene TRBJ1-4; D is ambiguous. Germline CDR1 reads SGHVS; CDR2 reads FQNEAQ. This CDR3 has 16 amino acids. Trimming removed 5 bases from V and 0 bases from J, with 13 bases in between. CDR3 in DNA: TGTGCCAGCAGCCCCCGGACGGACCCAACTAATGAAAAACTGTTTTTT. It encodes CASSPRTDPTNEKLFF.

A few counts support this clone. The rearrangement joins TRBV28 to TRBJ1-2, with a tentative D call TRBD1 (5 bases). The ends were cut back, 3 bases at V and 1 base at J, with 12 bases in the middle. From germline, CDR1 is MDHEN and CDR2 SYDVKM. This CDR3 is 15 amino acids long. The CDR3 here is CASSFAQGFNYGYTF. Here the CDR3 DNA reads TGTGCCAGCAGTTTCGCCCAGGGTTTTAACTATGGCTACACCTTC.

V gene TRBV4-1 combines with J gene TRBJ2-2; 7 nucleotides line up with TRBD1. The CDR3 loop spans 18 amino acids. Germline-derived CDR1 and CDR2 are MGHRA and YSYEKL. V shed 1 base and J 6 bases; nucleotides not matched to a gene: 14. The CDR3 here is CASSQGAPGTASPGELFF. CDR3 bases: TGCGCCAGCAGCCAAGGTGCCCCCGGGACAGCTTCGCCCGGGGAGCTGTTTTTT.

This chain uses TRBV4-1 with TRBJ1-5, with D possibly matching TRBD1 (5 bases). Germline CDR1 and CDR2: MGHRA and YSYEKL. The germline V and J ends were trimmed by 5 bases and 3 bases, with 14 bases remaining between them. The CDR3 is 15 amino acids. CDR3 in amino acids: CASSRGEGSNQPQHF. CDR3 coding DNA: TGCGCCAGCAGCAGGGGAGAAGGGTCCAATCAGCCCCAGCATTTT.

The genes are TRBV5-6 and TRBJ2-3, with TRBD2 matching 7 bases. Germline lookup yields CDR1 SGHDT and CDR2 YYEEEE. The CDR3 contains 13 residues. V lost 0 bases, J lost 8 bases, and 3 bases stayed unmatched. This CDR3 reads CASSLVGEGTQYF. The DNA of the CDR3 is TGTGCCAGCAGCTTGGTTGGGGAGGGTACGCAGTATTTT.

With regard to this clone: Additional DNA sequences in this sample encode the identical CDR3. The rearrangement links TRBV9 to TRBJ2-3; 8 bases map to TRBD2. Germline V CDR1 and CDR2: SGDLS, YYNGEE. With 4 bases clipped from V and 0 bases from J, the junction kept 4 bases outside the gene matches. CDR3 length equals 15 residues. CDR3 residues: CASSRLAGSTDTQYF. CDR3 nucleotide sequence: TGTGCCAGCAGCAGATTAGCGGGGAGCACAGATACGCAGTATTTT.

The rearrangement uses TRBV10-3 and TRBJ2-1; D unresolved. The CDR3 sequence is 12 residues long. CDR1 and CDR2 (germline): ENHRY, SYGVKD. The chain's CDR3 is CASRVGYNEQFF. Written as DNA, the CDR3 is TGTGCTTCCCGGGTTGGTTACAATGAGCAGTTCTTC.